This entry describes one T cell receptor (beta chain). This specimen comes from a study of Ad26.COV2.S vaccination and SARS-CoV-2 variants. Repertoires were generated with immunoSEQ multiplex PCR, while TCRdb's copy carries only in-frame clones and drops some. The table records around 300,000 clones, roughly 90% of them present only once. This CDR3 is 17 amino acids long. Germline assignment: CDR1 LGHNA and CDR2 YNFKEQ. The trim removed 1 base at V and 3 bases at J, leaving 10 bases unmatched. Documented treatment: about 20 received Ad26.COV2.S at low or high dose, single or two shots; several received placebo; per-sample allocation not given. All samples were drawn on day 63, counting from the first vaccine or placebo injection.

This rearrangement joins TRBV4-2 to TRBJ2-7; 9 positions match TRBD2. This specimen was peripheral blood, taken in a trial of Ad26.COV2.S vaccine versus placebo. The TCR comes from a person between 18 and 59 years old who received the Ad26.COV2.S COVID-19 vaccine or a placebo. CDR3: CASSQAGATSGNYEQYF. The CDR3 nucleotides are TGTGCCAGCAGCCAAGCGGGGGCGACTAGCGGAAACTACGAGCAGTACTTC.